This T cell receptor (beta chain) was recovered during a study of T cell responses to AZD1222 COVID-19 vaccine. Pooled in the analysis were second doses at about 4 or about 12 weeks. Study-wide results and caveats: AZD1222 recipients seropositive at baseline numbered only six or seven.

The CDR3 covers 17 residues. Germline V lookup: CDR1 LGHDT, CDR2 YNNKEL (reference sequence). The trim removed 4 bases at V and 0 bases at J, leaving 7 bases unmatched. Assay: immunoSEQ multiplex PCR; the TCRdb copy retains only in-frame clones and omits some. The sample has more than 85,000 clones; about 81% are singletons. This clone was seen just once. What it recognizes is unknown. Sequencing was performed on peripheral blood, taken 28 days after the second AZD1222 dose. The chain recombines TRBV3-1 (or the pseudogene TRBV3-2) with TRBJ1-4, with 8 bases lining up with TRBD1. The TCR was taken from an adult who received the AZD1222 COVID-19 vaccine. The CDR3, as DNA: TGTGCCAGCAGCCTGACAGGGGCCCCAACAACTAATGAAAAACTGTTTTTT. It yields the protein CASSLTGAPTTNEKLFF.